The 28 T cell receptor beta chains below were found in one sample sequenced in a study of cytomegalovirus exposure and HLA in healthy donors. PCR was performed using 60 Vbeta and 13 Jbeta primers. TCRdb keeps only in-frame clones here, not all; method: immunoSEQ multiplex PCR. The table records about 94,000 clones, approximately 7.6% of them present only once. Sequenced material: PBMCs. These receptor sequences come from a man aged 50 to 60 in good health and CMV-seronegative.

A few counts support this clone. The chain is built from TRBV7-3 and TRBJ2-7, with 9 nucleotides matching TRBD2. With 1 base clipped from V and 3 bases from J, the junction kept 4 bases outside the gene matches. Germline V gene sequence: CDR1 SGHTA, CDR2 FQGTGA. The CDR3 loop spans 15 amino acids. The CDR3, as DNA: TGTGCCAGCAGCTTAAACGCGGGGGGGGACTACGAGCAGTACTTC. It yields the protein CASSLNAGGDYEQYF.

The chain combines TRBV7-3 with TRBJ2-6; no firm D call. Germline CDR1 and CDR2: SGHTA and FQGTGA. V was shortened by 4 bases and J by 3 bases, with 10 bases between the two germline ends. This CDR3 is built from 15 residues. The CDR3 DNA sequence: TGTGCCAGCAGCTCCACGGGTGATGGGGCCAACGTCCTGACTTTC. It is translated as CASSSTGDGANVLTF.

V gene TRBV9 combines with J gene TRBJ2-1, with TRBD2 matching 8 bases. The J segment lost 4 bases and the V segment lost 1 base, leaving 4 bases of the junction unmatched. This CDR3 contains 15 residues. In germline, CDR1 is SGDLS, CDR2 YYNGEE. The CDR3 region has the DNA TGTGCCAGCAGCGTATTGGCTAGCGGGTACAATGAGCAGTTCTTC. This encodes CASSVLASGYNEQFF.

The table lists this clone with a few counts. The rearrangement links TRBV11-2 to TRBJ1-5; TRBD1 might be the D (6 bases). V lost 4 bases to trimming and J lost 11 bases, with 15 bases between them. This CDR3 comprises 13 residues. Per the germline V gene, CDR1 is SGHAT and CDR2 is FQNNGV. The CDR3 is CASSSGQTEAQHF. In nucleotides, the CDR3 is TGTGCCAGCAGCTCAGGACAGACCGAAGCCCAGCATTTT.

The rearrangement joins TRBV28 to TRBJ1-4; TRBD1 might be the D (5 bases). V lost 6 bases, J lost 8 bases, and 13 bases lay in between. Looked up from germline, CDR1 is MDHEN and CDR2 is SYDVKM. This CDR3 is 13 amino acids long. In DNA form, the CDR3 reads TGTGCCAGCAGCCCGGGACTTGAGGAAAAACTGTTTTTT. Translation gives CASSPGLEEKLFF.

The chain carries TRBV6-5 and TRBJ1-6; unclear D gene. Germline CDR1 MNHEY, CDR2 SVGAGI. Trimming shortened V by 2 bases and J by 7 bases, and 12 bases separated the two germline ends. CDR3 length: 15 residues. The CDR3 here is CASSYQESSNSPLHF. The CDR3, as DNA: TGTGCCAGCAGTTACCAGGAATCTTCGAATTCACCCCTCCACTTT.

This clone was counted ten times or more. This chain uses TRBV10-2 with TRBJ2-7; 11 bases are shared with TRBD1. Per the germline V gene, CDR1 is WSHSY and CDR2 is SAAADI. V shed 8 bases and J 0 bases; nucleotides not matched to a gene: 3. The CDR3 length is 14 residues. The DNA for the CDR3 is TGCGCCAGCTCCGGGACAGGGGGCTCCTACGAGCAGTACTTC. As protein: CASSGTGGSYEQYF.

This clone has just a few counts. The chain couples TRBV2 to TRBJ1-2; D is possibly TRBD1 (6 bases). From germline, CDR1 is SNHLY and CDR2 FYNNEI. The CDR3 is 14 amino acids. V was trimmed by 6 bases and J by 7 bases, leaving 18 bases between them. This CDR3 is CASSGRGVGLGYTF. The CDR3 DNA reads TGTGCCAGCAGCGGGAGGGGGGTAGGGCTTGGCTACACCTTC. Looking up the rest from reference TRBV2 and TRBJ1-2 gives the full variable domain: EPEVTQTPSHQVTQMGQEVILRCVPISNHLYFYWYRQILGQKVEFLVSFYNNEISEKSEIFDDQFSVERPDGSNFTLKIRSTKLEDSAMYFCASSGRGVGLGYTFGSGTRLTVV.

The J gene is TRBJ1-5, the V gene TRBV6-1, with 10 bases matching TRBD1. This CDR3 has 15 amino acids. The germline gives CDR1 MNHNS, CDR2 SASEGT. Trimming removed 8 bases from V and 0 bases from J; junction bases left unmatched: 4. The DNA of the CDR3 is TGTGCCAGCTCGGGACAGGGGTATAGCAATCAGCCCCAGCATTTT. Its translation is CASSGQGYSNQPQHF.

The V gene is TRBV9, the J gene TRBJ1-5; possibly TRBD1 for D (6 bases). With 5 bases removed from V and 4 bases from J, the gap between germline ends came to 16 bases. Per germline, CDR1 SGDLS and CDR2 YYNGEE. The CDR3 totals 15 residues. In DNA form, the CDR3 reads TGTGCCAGCAGTGAGGGGGGGAACCAGAATCAGCCCCAGCATTTT. Translating it yields CASSEGGNQNQPQHF.

The V and J genes are TRBV27 and TRBJ2-1; 8 nucleotides match TRBD2. This CDR3 contains 16 residues. V lost 1 base and J lost 5; bases outside the gene matches: 7. Germline CDR1 MNHEY, CDR2 SMNVEV (reference sequence). The chain's CDR3 is CASSLYGQRGNNEQFF. The CDR3 DNA follows: TGTGCCAGCAGTTTATACGGCCAGCGGGGGAACAATGAGCAGTTCTTC.

The chain is built from TRBV5-1 and TRBJ2-2; D possibly corresponds to TRBD1 (5 bases). The CDR3 has 14 amino acids. Trimming cost V 1 base and J 6 bases, with 10 bases left between them. In germline, CDR1 is SGHRS, CDR2 YFSETQ. In DNA, the CDR3 is TGCGCCAGCAGCTTGAAGGGGTTCGCCGGGGAGCTGTTTTTT. Translated, it gives CASSLKGFAGELFF.

In its sample, this clone was seen a few times. The V and J genes are TRBV25-1 and TRBJ2-7, with D unclear. Germline V lookup: CDR1 MGHDK, CDR2 SYGVNS. This CDR3 has 12 residues. V was cut by 1 base and J by 7 bases, with 8 bases left in between. CDR3 bases: TGTGCCAGCAGTGAATTTGGCTGGGAGCAGTACTTC. Amino acids: CASSEFGWEQYF.

This clone was found a few times. The J gene is TRBJ2-3, the V gene TRBV9; D might be TRBD2 (6 bases). Germline-derived CDR1 and CDR2 are SGDLS and YYNGEE. The V gene lost 0 bases and the J gene lost 0 bases, with 8 bases spanning the gap. CDR3 size: 15 residues. In nucleotides, the CDR3 is TGTGCCAGCAGCGTAGTCGGACTAAGCACAGATACGCAGTATTTT. Protein: CASSVVGLSTDTQYF. Full variable domain (outside the CDR3, taken from reference TRBV9 and TRBJ2-3): DSGVTQTPKHLITATGQRVTLRCSPRSGDLSVYWYQQSLDQGLQFLIQYYNGEERAKGNILERFSAQQFPDLHSELNLSSLELGDSALYFCASSVVGLSTDTQYFGPGTRLTVL.

This clone has only a few counts. The chain uses TRBV10-1 and TRBJ2-7; possible D gene TRBD1, 6 bases. This CDR3 contains 11 residues. Trimming left V 5 bases short and J 4 bases short, with 6 bases between. Germline loops: CDR1 WNHNN, CDR2 SYGVQD (reference sequence). The CDR3 coding sequence is TGCGCCAGCAGTACAGGGTACGAGCAGTACTTC. It codes for CASSTGYEQYF.

The gene calls are TRBV19 and TRBJ2-3, with TRBD1 matching 7 bases. Germline CDR1 is LNHDA and CDR2 is SQIVND (reference sequence). CDR3 size: 15 residues. The ends lost 6 bases at V and 2 bases at J; junction bases unmatched: 8. The CDR3 DNA follows: TGTGCCAGTAGCTCCGACAGGGTTACCACAGATACGCAGTATTTT. The encoded protein is CASSSDRVTTDTQYF.

This rearrangement joins TRBV7-2 to TRBJ1-4; the match to TRBD1 covers 7 bases. Germline assignment: CDR1 SGHTA and CDR2 FQGNSA. After removal of 2 bases from V and 7 bases from J, the junction contained 10 bases not matched to a gene. This CDR3 comprises 16 residues. CDR3 region: CASSLSQFAGGEKLFF. The CDR3 coding sequence is TGTGCCAGCAGCTTAAGTCAGTTTGCAGGGGGTGAAAAACTGTTTTTT.

This clone was counted between two and nine times. The V gene is TRBV6-1, the J gene TRBJ2-3; D is unresolved. This CDR3 region has 16 residues. V lost 2 bases to trimming and J lost 0 bases, with 12 bases between them. Germline V gene sequence: CDR1 MNHNS, CDR2 SASEGT. In nucleotides, the CDR3 is TGTGCCAGCAGTGAACTCCCCCGGTCCAGCACAGATACGCAGTATTTT. This codes for CASSELPRSSTDTQYF.

The gene calls are TRBV2 and TRBJ1-2, with 7 positions matching TRBD1. The germline V gene has CDR1 SNHLY and CDR2 FYNNEI. The CDR3 spans 15 residues. Trimming cost V 0 bases and J 8 bases; bases outside gene matches: 9. CDR3 DNA sequence: TGTGCCAGCAGTGAAGCCATGACAGGGTTGGGAGGCTACACCTTC. It translates to CASSEAMTGLGGYTF.

This chain connects TRBV7-8 to TRBJ2-1; TRBD2 agrees at 14 bases. The length of the CDR3 is 19 residues. The V gene end was trimmed by 5 bases and the J gene end by 1 base; junction bases not matched to a gene: 10. Germline CDR1 and CDR2: SGHVS and FQNEAQ. CDR3 loop: CASSPGLAGGQYSYNEQFF. Here the CDR3 DNA reads TGTGCCAGCAGCCCAGGACTAGCGGGAGGTCAATATTCCTACAATGAGCAGTTCTTC.

This chain joins TRBV5-1 and TRBJ2-3, with 13 bases aligning to TRBD2. Germline V lookup: CDR1 SGHRS, CDR2 YFSETQ. The junction had 7 bases not matched to a gene; V was cut back by 4 bases and J by 5 bases. The CDR3 totals 16 residues. CDR3 coding DNA: TGCGCCAGCAGCCTACTAGCGGGAGGGCCCGGAGATACGCAGTATTTT. It translates to CASSLLAGGPGDTQYF. Filled out from reference TRBV5-1 and TRBJ2-3, the complete variable domain reads KAGVTQTPRYLIKTRGQQVTLSCSPISGHRSVSWYQQTPGQGLQFLFEYFSETQRNKGNFPGRFSGRQFSNSRSEMNVSTLELGDSALYLCASSLLAGGPGDTQYFGPGTRLTVL.

The J gene is TRBJ2-7, the V gene TRBV4-2; 9 nucleotides match TRBD1. Germline CDR1 LGHNA, CDR2 YNFKEQ. The CDR3 loop spans 16 amino acids. V was clipped by 4 bases and J by 3 bases; unmatched bases: 10. CDR3 protein: CASSRGTGQGVYEQYF. The DNA of the CDR3 is TGTGCCAGCAGCCGGGGGACGGGACAGGGTGTCTACGAGCAGTACTTC.

This clone was seen only a few times. In DNA, the CDR3 is TGTGCCAGCAGTTACTCGCTAGCGGGAGTAGGGAATGAGCAGTTCTTC. This gives the protein CASSYSLAGVGNEQFF. The chain combines TRBV6-6 with TRBJ2-1; 10 bases match TRBD2. Germline V gives CDR1 MNHNY, CDR2 SVGAGI (reference sequence). This CDR3 contains 16 residues. Unmatched junction bases numbered 6, after V lost 0 bases and J lost 7 bases.

This clone was detected a few times. This chain joins TRBV5-4 and TRBJ2-7; 8 positions match TRBD2. V was pared by 0 bases and J by 2 bases, with 4 bases of the junction left unmatched. The CDR3 runs to 15 residues. The germline CDR1 and CDR2 sequences are SGHNT and YYREEE (reference sequence). In nucleotides, the CDR3 is TGTGCCAGCAGCTTGGAGAGCGGGGGAACCTACGAGCAGTACTTC. Amino acids: CASSLESGGTYEQYF.

This clone occurred a few times. This rearrangement joins TRBV4-2 to TRBJ2-2; D ambiguous. This CDR3 is 14 amino acids long. The V gene's germline CDR1 is LGHNA and CDR2 YNFKEQ. Trimming cost V 1 base and J 6 bases, with 9 bases left between them. The CDR3 DNA follows: TGTGCCAGCAGCCAAGTTGCGGTTCCCGGGGAGCTGTTTTTT. Amino acids: CASSQVAVPGELFF.

There are a few counts of this clone. The chain carries TRBV11-2 and TRBJ2-2; 10 bases line up with TRBD2. Unmatched junction bases numbered 4, after V lost 5 bases and J lost 4 bases. Germline-derived CDR1 and CDR2 are SGHAT and FQNNGV. The CDR3 runs to 15 residues. CDR3 sequence reads: CASSTTSGVTGELFF. CDR3 sequence (DNA): TGTGCCAGCAGCACCACTAGCGGGGTCACCGGGGAGCTGTTTTTT. Variable domain in full (rest from reference TRBV11-2 and TRBJ2-2): EAGVAQSPRYKIIEKRQSVAFWCNPISGHATLYWYQQILGQGPKLLIQFQNNGVVDDSQLPKDRFSAERLKGVDSTLKIQPAKLEDSAVYLCASSTTSGVTGELFFGEGSRLTVL.

About this clone: A junction end diverges from the germline sequence, so it may reflect a read error. The rearrangement joins TRBV5-8 to TRBJ2-7, with a weak D call TRBD2 (7 bases). This CDR3 has 14 amino acids. CDR1 is SGHTS and CDR2 is YDEGEE in the germline V gene. For the CDR3, the DNA is TGTGCCAGCAGCCTTGAAGGGGGGGCACTCTTGATCGACTTC. Translated, it gives CASSLEGGALLIDF.

This clone was seen a few times. The V and J genes are TRBV6-5 and TRBJ1-2, with 7 positions matching TRBD1. Unmatched junction bases numbered 6, after V lost 0 bases and J lost 5 bases. This CDR3 is built from 15 residues. Germline V gives CDR1 MNHEY, CDR2 SVGAGI. CDR3 bases: TGTGCCAGCAGTTACTCGGGACAGTACTCTTATGGCTACACCTTC. The encoded protein is CASSYSGQYSYGYTF.